Listed below are T cell receptor beta chains from one sample, sequenced in a study of cytomegalovirus exposure and HLA in healthy donors. Sequencing used immunoSEQ multiplex PCR; TCRdb keeps in-frame clones, though not all of them. The table includes some 190,000 clones, 79% detected once. Sequences were obtained from PBMCs. These receptors originate from a woman younger than 35 in good health and CMV-seronegative. Both conserved end residues are part of each CDR3. D genes are given only for firm matches. Clone size is shown for a subset of rows, as once, few, many or a class of expanded clone.

13	-	once	TRBV15	TRBJ1-5	TGTGCCACCCGCCCGGTTCAGGGGCAGCCCCAGCATTTT	CATRPVQGQPQHF
14	-	-	TRBV19	TRBJ1-1	TGTGCCAGTAGCCTGGTGCGGGGTAACACTGAAGCTTTCTTT	CASSLVRGNTEAFF
15	TRBD1	-	TRBV9	TRBJ1-1	TGTGCCAGCACCCCCTCCGGGACAGGGGGCACTGAAGCTTTCTTT	CASTPSGTGGTEAFF
11	TRBD2	-	TRBV20-1	TRBJ2-1	TGCAGTGCTAGATTCGGGCCGGGGGGGATCTTC	CSARFGPGGIF
12	-	-	TRBV6-5	TRBJ2-7	TGTGCCAGCAGTTATTCCGGTTCTCCATGGTACTTC	CASSYSGSPWYF
12	-	-	TRBV7-8	TRBJ1-1	TGTGCCAGCGGGATTCAGGAGGCTGAAGCTTTCTTT	CASGIQEAEAFF
17	TRBD1	-	TRBV30	TRBJ2-5	TGTGCCTGGAGTTTACGGGGTTCCGGGACAGGGAGGGAGACCCAGTACTTC	CAWSLRGSGTGRETQYF
15	-	once	TRBV15	TRBJ1-5	TGTGCCACCAGCAGGGGAGATTATAGCAATCAGCCCCAGCATTTT	CATSRGDYSNQPQHF
12	-	-	TRBV7-9	TRBJ1-1	TGTGCCAGCAGCTTTAGCAACGGTGAAGCTTTCTTT	CASSFSNGEAFF
15	TRBD1	-	TRBV28	TRBJ2-7	TGTGCCAGCAGAGAACGGGACAGGGATGTTTCCGAGCAGTACTTC	CASRERDRDVSEQYF
13	-	-	TRBV10-1	TRBJ1-2	TGCGCCAGCAGCCCCGACCGACTCTATGGCTACACCTTC	CASSPDRLYGYTF
15	-	-	TRBV11-2	TRBJ1-5	TGTGCCAGCAGCTTAGAACCAGGATCCAATCAGCCCCAGCATTTT	CASSLEPGSNQPQHF
13	TRBD1	-	TRBV7-2	TRBJ2-1	TGTGCCAGCAGCTTCTCCCCCGGACAGGGTAGGTTCTTC	CASSFSPGQGRFF
15	TRBD2	-	TRBV6-5	TRBJ2-5	TGTGCCAGCAGTTTCCTAGCGGGAGCAGGAGAGACCCAGTACTTC	CASSFLAGAGETQYF
16	TRBD2	-	TRBV7-8	TRBJ2-1	TGTGCCAGCAGCAAACTAGCGGGAGTTTCCTACAATGAGCAGTTCTTC	CASSKLAGVSYNEQFF
13	-	-	TRBV27	TRBJ1-4	TGTGCCAGCAGTACTACAACTAATGAAAAACTGTTTTTT	CASSTTTNEKLFF
14	TRBD1	-	TRBV9	TRBJ1-5	TGTGCCAGCAGCGTGTCGACAGGGGGCCAGCCCCAGCATTTT	CASSVSTGGQPQHF
18	TRBD1	once	TRBV4-3	TRBJ1-1	TGCGCCAGCAGCCAACCGCCGCCGGGACAGATGGTGATCAGTGAAGCTTTCTTT	CASSQPPPGQMVISEAFF
15	-	-	TRBV7-2	TRBJ2-5	TGTGCCAGCAGCTTCCCGGGACTCCCCCAAGAGACCCAGTACTTC	CASSFPGLPQETQYF
17	TRBD2	-	TRBV5-1	TRBJ2-1	TGCGCCAGCAGCTTGGTGGGACTAGCGGGGGGGATCGATGAGCAGTTCTTC	CASSLVGLAGGIDEQFF
13	-	-	TRBV2	TRBJ1-6	TGTGCCAGCAGACTATTTGGGTCTTCACCCCTCCACTTT	CASRLFGSSPLHF
13	-	-	TRBV6-6	TRBJ2-7	TGTGCCAGCAGTTTAGGACAGACCTACGAGCAGTACTTC	CASSLGQTYEQYF
14	-	-	TRBV5-1	TRBJ1-6	TGCGCCAGCAGCTTGGGTGCCGCGCGGCCACCCCTCCACTTT	CASSLGAARPPLHF
14	-	-	TRBV11-2	TRBJ1-3	TGTGCCAGCAGCATGGGAGGGAACGGAAACACCATATATTTT	CASSMGGNGNTIYF
16	-	-	TRBV5-1	TRBJ1-2	TGCGCCAGCAGCTTGTATGGGACTCAAGCTAACTATGGCTACACCTTC	CASSLYGTQANYGYTF
13	-	-	TRBV11-1	TRBJ1-1	TGTGCCAGCCGCGGAAACATGAACACTGAAGCTTTCTTT	CASRGNMNTEAFF